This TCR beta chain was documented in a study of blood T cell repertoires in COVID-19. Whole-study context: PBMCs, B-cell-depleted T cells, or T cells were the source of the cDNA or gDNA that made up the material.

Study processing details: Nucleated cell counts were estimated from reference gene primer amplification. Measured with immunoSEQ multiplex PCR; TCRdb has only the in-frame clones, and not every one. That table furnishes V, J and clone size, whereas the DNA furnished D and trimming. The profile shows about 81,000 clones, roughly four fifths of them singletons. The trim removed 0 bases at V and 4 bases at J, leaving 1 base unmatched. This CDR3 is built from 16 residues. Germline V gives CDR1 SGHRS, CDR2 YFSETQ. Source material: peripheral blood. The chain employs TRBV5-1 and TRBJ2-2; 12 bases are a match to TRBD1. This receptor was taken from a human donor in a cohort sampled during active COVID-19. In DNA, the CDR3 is TGCGCCAGCAGCTTGGGGGACAGGGGGCTCACCGGGGAGCTGTTTTTT. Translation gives CASSLGDRGLTGELFF.